The clone carrying this T cell receptor (beta chain) was counted many times. This entry belongs to a study of neurological immune-mediated disorders. The V gene end was trimmed by 4 bases and the J gene end by 3 bases; junction bases not matched to a gene: 5. The CDR3 runs to 17 residues. The germline CDR1 and CDR2 sequences are SGHKS and YYEKEE (reference sequence). Each CDR3 protein gets one entry after TCRdb re-called the 5' RACE reads with MiXCR. The table has about 59,000 distinct CDR3 sequences, more than 9.5% seen once. This chain uses TRBV5-5 with TRBJ2-2, with TRBD2 identical over 14 bases. The origin of this receptor is a woman in her sixties or seventies with HTLV-1-associated myelopathy (HAM/TSP). Sequenced material: PBMCs. The CDR3 is CASSTPGLAGDTGELFF. The CDR3 nucleotides are TGTGCCAGCAGCACCCCGGGACTAGCGGGAGACACCGGGGAGCTGTTTTTT.